The next 9 T cell receptor beta chains were all read from a single sample in a study of control samples from healthy donors and cancer patients. The table came from immunoSEQ multiplex PCR; TCRdb's copy has only in-frame clones and leaves some out. The repertoire holds about 150,000 clones, with more than 90% as singletons. The material sequenced was blood. The source of these receptors is a man aged 30-40 years in good health.

The chain couples TRBV28 to TRBJ1-5, with a possible D match to TRBD1 (5 bases). CDR1 and CDR2 (germline): MDHEN, SYDVKM. V lost 5 bases and J 2 bases, leaving 10 bases between the germline ends. The CDR3 has 14 residues. The CDR3 loop is CASSGRGGNQPQHF. The CDR3 DNA reads TGTGCCAGCAGTGGGAGGGGAGGCAATCAGCCCCAGCATTTT.

The chain carries TRBV21-1 and TRBJ1-1; the table's D call, TRBD1, has no DNA check behind it. TRBV21-1 is a known pseudogene. This CDR3 has 12 residues. CDR3 loop: CASSLPDTEAFF. The DNA for the CDR3 is TGTGCCAGCAGTCTGCCAGACACTGAAGCTTTCTTT.

The CDR3 bases are TGTGCCAGCAGTTCCCCCCTACAGTTACGGGCCAACGTCCTGACTTTC. This translates into CASSSPLQLRANVLTF. The V and J genes are TRBV27 and TRBJ2-6; D ambiguous. This CDR3 has 16 amino acids. The V end was cut by 4 bases, the J end by 5 bases, with 15 bases between. CDR1 and CDR2 (germline): MNHEY, SMNVEV (reference sequence).

This clone was counted only a few times. The chain couples TRBV19 to TRBJ1-2; D not resolved. The CDR3 contains 14 residues. CDR1 and CDR2 (germline): LNHDA, SQIVND (reference sequence). V dropped 6 bases and J dropped 5 bases, with 16 bases sitting between them. The CDR3 reads CASRHSDFGYGYTF. CDR3 in DNA: TGTGCCAGTAGGCACTCAGATTTCGGGTATGGCTACACCTTC.

The rearrangement uses TRBV11-2 and TRBJ2-3; D ambiguous. There are 15 residues in the CDR3. Germline CDR1 and CDR2: SGHAT and FQNNGV. V was cut by 1 base and J by 1 base, with 9 bases left in between. CDR3 residues: CASSLGRIGTDTQYF. For the CDR3, the DNA is TGTGCCAGCAGCTTAGGCCGTATTGGCACAGATACGCAGTATTTT.

V gene TRBV5-6 combines with J gene TRBJ1-2, with no clear D. Trimming stripped 0 bases from V and 4 bases from J, with 16 bases between. The CDR3 runs 16 residues. Germline V gene sequence: CDR1 SGHDT, CDR2 YYEEEE. The CDR3 region is CASSLANWQAGYGYTF. The CDR3, as DNA: TGTGCCAGCAGCTTGGCCAATTGGCAGGCAGGCTATGGCTACACCTTC.

The gene calls are TRBV19 and TRBJ1-6; possibly TRBD1 for D (6 bases). V lost 6 bases and J lost 6, with 12 bases in between. Germline CDR1 and CDR2: LNHDA and SQIVND (reference sequence). CDR3 size: 14 residues. CDR3 sequence reads: CASSTGLSNSPLHF. CDR3 sequence (DNA): TGTGCCAGTAGCACAGGGCTTAGTAATTCACCCCTCCACTTT.

This rearrangement joins TRBV12-3 or TRBV12-4 to TRBJ1-1; the match to TRBD1 covers 7 bases. The CDR3 has 13 residues. V lost 3 bases and J lost 10; bases outside the gene matches: 8. The CDR3 spells CASSFLGGGLAFF. CDR3 nucleotide sequence: TGTGCCAGCAGTTTTTTAGGAGGGGGCTTAGCTTTCTTT.

This sequence joins TRBV5-1 and TRBJ1-2; weak D call: TRBD1 (6 bases). Deletions cut 0 bases from V and 8 bases from J, with 11 bases between. The CDR3 consists of 13 residues. Germline CDR1 reads SGHRS; CDR2 reads YFSETQ. The CDR3 coding sequence is TGCGCCAGCAGCTTGGACAGGGCTCAAGGCTACACCTTC. Residues: CASSLDRAQGYTF.